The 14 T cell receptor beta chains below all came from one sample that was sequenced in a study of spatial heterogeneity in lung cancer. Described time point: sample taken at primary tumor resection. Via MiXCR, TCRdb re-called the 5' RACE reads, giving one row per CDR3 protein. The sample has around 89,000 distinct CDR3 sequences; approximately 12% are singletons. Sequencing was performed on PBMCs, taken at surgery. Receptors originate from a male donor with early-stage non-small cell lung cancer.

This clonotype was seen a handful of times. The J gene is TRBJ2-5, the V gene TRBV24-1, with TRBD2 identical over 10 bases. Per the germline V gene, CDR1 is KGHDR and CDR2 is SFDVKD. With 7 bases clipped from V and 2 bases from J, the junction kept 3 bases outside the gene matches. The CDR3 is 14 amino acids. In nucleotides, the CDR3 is TGTGCCACCAGGGGGACTAGCGCACAAGAGACCCAGTACTTC. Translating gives CATRGTSAQETQYF.

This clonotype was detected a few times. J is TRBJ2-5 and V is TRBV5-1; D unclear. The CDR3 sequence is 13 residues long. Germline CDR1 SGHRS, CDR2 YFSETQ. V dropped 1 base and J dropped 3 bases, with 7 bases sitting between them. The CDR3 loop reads CASSLNQEETQYF. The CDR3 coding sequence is TGCGCCAGCAGCTTGAATCAGGAAGAGACCCAGTACTTC.

For the CDR3, the DNA is TGTGCCATCACCGAAGGGACGGAGGGCAATCAGCCCCAGCATTTT. Translating gives CAITEGTEGNQPQHF. The chain employs TRBV10-3 and TRBJ1-5; possible D gene TRBD1, 5 bases. Looked up from germline, CDR1 is ENHRY and CDR2 is SYGVKD. The CDR3 is 15 amino acids. V was clipped by 7 bases and J by 2 bases, with 15 bases between them.

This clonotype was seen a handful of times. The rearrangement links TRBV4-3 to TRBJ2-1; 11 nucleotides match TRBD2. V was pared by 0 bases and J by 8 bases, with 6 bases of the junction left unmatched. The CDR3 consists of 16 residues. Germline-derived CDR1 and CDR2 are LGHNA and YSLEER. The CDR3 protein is CASSQELAGVSHEQFF. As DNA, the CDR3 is TGCGCCAGCAGCCAAGAACTAGCGGGAGTGTCGCATGAGCAGTTCTTC.

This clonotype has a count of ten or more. The CDR3 loop is CASSSPGLTYNEQFF. CDR3 coding DNA: TGTGCCAGCAGCTCCCCGGGACTCACCTACAATGAGCAGTTCTTC. The gene calls are TRBV7-9 and TRBJ2-1; D possibly corresponds to TRBD2 (6 bases). The CDR3 runs 15 residues. Germline CDR1 is SEHNR and CDR2 is FQNEAQ (reference sequence). The V and J ends lost 4 bases and 2 bases respectively, with 12 bases between them.

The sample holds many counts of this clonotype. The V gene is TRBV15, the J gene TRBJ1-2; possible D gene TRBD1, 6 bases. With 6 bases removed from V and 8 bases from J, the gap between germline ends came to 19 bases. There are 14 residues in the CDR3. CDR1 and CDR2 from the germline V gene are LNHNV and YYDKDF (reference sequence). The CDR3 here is CATRALGGASGYTF. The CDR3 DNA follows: TGTGCCACCAGAGCCCTTGGGGGGGCGAGCGGCTACACCTTC.

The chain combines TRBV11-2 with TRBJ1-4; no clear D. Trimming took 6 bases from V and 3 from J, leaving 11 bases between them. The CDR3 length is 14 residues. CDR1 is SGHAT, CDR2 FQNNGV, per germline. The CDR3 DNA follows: TGTGCCAGCAGTCGTGGGAGATCTAATGAAAAACTGTTTTTT. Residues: CASSRGRSNEKLFF. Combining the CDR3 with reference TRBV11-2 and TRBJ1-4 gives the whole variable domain EAGVAQSPRYKIIEKRQSVAFWCNPISGHATLYWYQQILGQGPKLLIQFQNNGVVDDSQLPKDRFSAERLKGVDSTLKIQPAKLEDSAVYLCASSRGRSNEKLFFGSGTQLSVL.

The CDR3 nucleotides are TGCAGTGCTAGAGATGGGGGCCTAACCTACAATGAGCAGTTCTTC. Its translation: CSARDGGLTYNEQFF. V usage is TRBV20-1 and J usage is TRBJ2-1, with D possibly TRBD1 on 6 matching bases. The germline V gene encodes CDR1 DFQATT and CDR2 SNEGSKA (reference sequence). The CDR3 totals 15 residues. V lost 0 bases and J 2 bases, leaving 11 bases between the germline ends.

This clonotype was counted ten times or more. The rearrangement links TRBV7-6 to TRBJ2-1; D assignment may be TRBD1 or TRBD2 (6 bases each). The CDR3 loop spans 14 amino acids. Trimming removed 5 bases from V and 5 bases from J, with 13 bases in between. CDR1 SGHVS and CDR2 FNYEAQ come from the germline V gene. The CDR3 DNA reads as TGTGCCAGCAGCATGCCGGGGGCCCACAATGAGCAGTTCTTC. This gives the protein CASSMPGAHNEQFF.

CDR3 in DNA: TGTGCCAGCAGAGGGCCTAGCAATCAGCCCCAGCATTTT. Translating it yields CASRGPSNQPQHF. The chain combines TRBV28 with TRBJ1-5; no reliable D call. This CDR3 has 13 amino acids. Germline assignment: CDR1 MDHEN and CDR2 SYDVKM. V lost 6 bases to trimming and J lost 0 bases, with 6 bases between them.

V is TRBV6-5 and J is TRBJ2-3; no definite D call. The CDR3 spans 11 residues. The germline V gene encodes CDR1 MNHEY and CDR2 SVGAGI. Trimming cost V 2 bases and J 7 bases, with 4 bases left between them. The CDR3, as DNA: TGTGCCAGCAGTTACCACAATACGCAGTATTTT. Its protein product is CASSYHNTQYF.

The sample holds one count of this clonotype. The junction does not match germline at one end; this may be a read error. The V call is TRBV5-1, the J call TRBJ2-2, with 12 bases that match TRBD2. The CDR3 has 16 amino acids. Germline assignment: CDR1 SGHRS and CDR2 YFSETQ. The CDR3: CASSPRTSGNTGELVF. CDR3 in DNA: TGCGCCAGCAGCCCCAGGACTAGCGGGAACACCGGGGAGCTGGTTTTT.

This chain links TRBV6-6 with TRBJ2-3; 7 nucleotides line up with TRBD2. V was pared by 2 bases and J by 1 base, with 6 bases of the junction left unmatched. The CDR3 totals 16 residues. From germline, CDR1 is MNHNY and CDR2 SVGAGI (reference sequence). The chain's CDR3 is CASSYRSGIGTDTQYF. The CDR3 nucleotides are TGTGCCAGCAGTTACCGAAGCGGGATAGGCACAGATACGCAGTATTTT.

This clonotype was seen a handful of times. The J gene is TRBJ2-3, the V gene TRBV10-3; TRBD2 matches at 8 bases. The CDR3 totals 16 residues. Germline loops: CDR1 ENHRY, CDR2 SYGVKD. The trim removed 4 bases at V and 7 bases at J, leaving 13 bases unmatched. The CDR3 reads CAISAPAGEVSNTQYF. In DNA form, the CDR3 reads TGTGCCATCAGTGCCCCAGCGGGAGAAGTTTCCAATACGCAGTATTTT.